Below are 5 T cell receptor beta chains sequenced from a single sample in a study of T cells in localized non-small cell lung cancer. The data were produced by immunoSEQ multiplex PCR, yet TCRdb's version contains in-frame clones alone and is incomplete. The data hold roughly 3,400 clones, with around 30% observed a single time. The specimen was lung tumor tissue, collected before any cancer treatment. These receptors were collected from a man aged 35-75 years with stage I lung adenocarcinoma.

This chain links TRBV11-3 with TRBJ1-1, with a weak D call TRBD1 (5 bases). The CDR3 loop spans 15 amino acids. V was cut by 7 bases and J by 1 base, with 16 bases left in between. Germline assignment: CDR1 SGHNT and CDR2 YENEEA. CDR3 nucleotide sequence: TGTGCCAGCAACGAGCCACAGGAGACGAACACTGAAGCTTTCTTT. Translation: CASNEPQETNTEAFF.

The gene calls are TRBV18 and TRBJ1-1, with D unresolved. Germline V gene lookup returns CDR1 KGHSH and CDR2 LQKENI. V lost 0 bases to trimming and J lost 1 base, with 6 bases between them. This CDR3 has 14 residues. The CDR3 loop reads CASSPPIGNTEAFF. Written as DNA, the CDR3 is TGTGCCAGCTCACCACCGATAGGGAACACTGAAGCTTTCTTT.

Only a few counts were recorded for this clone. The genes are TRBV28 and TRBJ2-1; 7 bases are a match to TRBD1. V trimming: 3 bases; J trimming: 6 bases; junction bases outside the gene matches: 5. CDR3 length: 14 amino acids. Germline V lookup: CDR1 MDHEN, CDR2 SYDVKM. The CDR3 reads CASSFGQGVNEQFF. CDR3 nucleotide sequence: TGTGCCAGCAGTTTCGGGCAGGGGGTCAATGAGCAGTTCTTC.

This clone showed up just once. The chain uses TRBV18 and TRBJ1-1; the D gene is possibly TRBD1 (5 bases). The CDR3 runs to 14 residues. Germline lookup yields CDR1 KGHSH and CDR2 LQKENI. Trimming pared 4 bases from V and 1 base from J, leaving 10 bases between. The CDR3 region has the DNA TGTGCCAGCTCACAATCGGGGCCGAACACTGAAGCTTTCTTT. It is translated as CASSQSGPNTEAFF.

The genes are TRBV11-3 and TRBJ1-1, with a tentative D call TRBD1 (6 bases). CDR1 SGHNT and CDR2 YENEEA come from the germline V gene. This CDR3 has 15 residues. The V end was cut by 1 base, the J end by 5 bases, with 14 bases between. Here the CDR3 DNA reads TGTGCCAGCAGCTTAGTAGTGGGGGCGGAGACTGAAGCTTTCTTT. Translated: CASSLVVGAETEAFF.